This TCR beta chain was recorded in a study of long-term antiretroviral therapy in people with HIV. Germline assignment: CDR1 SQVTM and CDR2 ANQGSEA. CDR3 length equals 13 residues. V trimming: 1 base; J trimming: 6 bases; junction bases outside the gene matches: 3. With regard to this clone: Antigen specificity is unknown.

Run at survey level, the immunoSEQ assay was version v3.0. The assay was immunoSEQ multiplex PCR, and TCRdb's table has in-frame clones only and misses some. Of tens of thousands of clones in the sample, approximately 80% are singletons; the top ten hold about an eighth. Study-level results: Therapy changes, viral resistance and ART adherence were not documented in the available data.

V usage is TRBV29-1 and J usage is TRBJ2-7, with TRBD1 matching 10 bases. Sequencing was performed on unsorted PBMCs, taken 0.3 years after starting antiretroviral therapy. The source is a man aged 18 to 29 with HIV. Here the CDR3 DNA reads TGCAGCGTTGAAGGGACAGGGGGGTTCGAGCAGTACTTC. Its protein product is CSVEGTGGFEQYF.